This entry lists 4 T cell receptor beta chains sequenced from one sample in a study of quantifying T cell responses using KT2 cells. Study-level background: RNA was reverse transcribed with TCR alpha and beta constant-region primers.

The cDNA 3' end received a ligated oligonucleotide with a UMI. First-round PCR used 4 to 5 cycles and beta primers RC1.1 and RC1.2 covering TRBC1 and TRBC2. TCRdb itself ran the UMI-ligation and nested PCR reads through MiXCR, one entry per CDR3 protein. The sample carries 40,000 to 60,000 distinct CDR3 sequences, around a tenth recorded once. The sequenced sample consisted of PBMCs spiked with cells of the T cell clone KT2. The source is a human donor.

This clonotype occurred many times. CDR3 sequence: CASSLGGQGSSTDTQYF. DNA of the CDR3: TGTGCCAGCAGCTTGGGCGGACAAGGGTCTAGCACAGATACGCAGTATTTT. The V and J genes are TRBV11-2 and TRBJ2-3; possibly TRBD1 for D (5 bases). The CDR3 length is 17 residues. With 3 bases removed from V and 0 bases from J, the gap between germline ends came to 16 bases. The germline gives CDR1 SGHAT, CDR2 FQNNGV.

This chain connects TRBV20-1 to TRBJ1-1; D remains ambiguous. V dropped 6 bases and J dropped 1 base, with 12 bases sitting between them. CDR1 is DFQATT and CDR2 is SNEGSKA in the germline V gene (reference sequence). The CDR3 contains 13 residues. This chain's CDR3 is CSALAPENTEAFF. In DNA form, the CDR3 reads TGCAGTGCCCTGGCCCCAGAGAACACTGAAGCTTTCTTT.

The J gene is TRBJ2-5, the V gene TRBV7-2, with 9 bases that match TRBD2. The ends lost 2 bases at V and 4 bases at J; junction bases unmatched: 8. From germline, CDR1 is SGHTA and CDR2 FQGNSA. The CDR3 totals 16 residues. For the CDR3, the DNA is TGTGCCAGCAGCTTAACCCCTCTAGCGGGACCAGAGACCCAGTACTTC. Translation: CASSLTPLAGPETQYF. The full variable domain, its missing parts supplied by reference TRBV7-2 and TRBJ2-5, is GAGVSQSPSNKVTEKGKDVELRCDPISGHTALYWYRQSLGQGLEFLIYFQGNSAPDKSGLPSDRFSAERTGGSVSTLTIQRTQQEDSAVYLCASSLTPLAGPETQYFGPGTRLLVL.

The rearrangement uses TRBV21-1 and TRBJ1-5; the table names TRBD1, a call not compared with the DNA. TRBV21-1 is classified as a pseudogene. The CDR3 has 14 residues. CDR3 DNA: TGTGCCAGCAGCAAAAGCAGGGTTACTCAGCCCCAGCATTTT. Protein sequence: CASSKSRVTQPQHF.